Sequencing of this T cell receptor (beta chain) was carried out in a study of human T cells and chemical hapten exposure. The overall study: Application of 0.01% DPC to the upper back was done by patch test, with a reading at 6 days.

Time point specified: patch test 2, 6 weeks after DPC sensitization. As for treatment: therapeutic diphenylcyclopropenone sensitization with weekly scalp DPC. At patch-test visits, sampling came before the patch test. Study-wide findings and caveats: The donor cohort had alopecia, so its immune response may not match that of healthy people. In comparison with controls, expanded TCRs gave rise to a significantly larger number of large CDR3 similarity clusters.

One entry per CDR3 protein results from TCRdb running MiXCR on the RACE reads. The sample yields roughly 92,000 distinct CDR3 sequences, roughly 10% seen once. This clonotype was seen only a few times. Its specificity is not known. V lost 5 bases, J lost 1 base, and 9 bases lay in between. The germline V gene encodes CDR1 SGHTA and CDR2 FQGNSA. The CDR3 covers 14 residues. This sequence originates from a woman between 40 and 55 years old with alopecia areata. Some clones in this sample may be carry-over from other donors' samples. The chain links TRBV7-2 to TRBJ2-1, with a tentative D call TRBD2 (6 bases). The input for sequencing was whole blood, taken in connection with sensitization to the hapten diphenylcyclopropenone (DPC). CDR3 region: CASSPGTSYNEQFF. CDR3 DNA: TGTGCCAGCAGCCCTGGGACTTCCTACAATGAGCAGTTCTTC.